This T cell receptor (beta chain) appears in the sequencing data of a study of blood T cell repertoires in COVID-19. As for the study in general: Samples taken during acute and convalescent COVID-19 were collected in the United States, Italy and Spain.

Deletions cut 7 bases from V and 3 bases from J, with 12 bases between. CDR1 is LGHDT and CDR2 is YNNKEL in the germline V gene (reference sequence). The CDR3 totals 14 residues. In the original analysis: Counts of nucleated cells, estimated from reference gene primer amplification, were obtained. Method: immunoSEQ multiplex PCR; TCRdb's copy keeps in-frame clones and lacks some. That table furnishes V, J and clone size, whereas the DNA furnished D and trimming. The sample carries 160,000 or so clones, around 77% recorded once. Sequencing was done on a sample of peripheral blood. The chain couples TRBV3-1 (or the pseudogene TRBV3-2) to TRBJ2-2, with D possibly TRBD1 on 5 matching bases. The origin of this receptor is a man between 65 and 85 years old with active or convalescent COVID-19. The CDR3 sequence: CASNPGFDTGELFF. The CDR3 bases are TGTGCCAGCAACCCAGGGTTTGACACCGGGGAGCTGTTTTTT.